Below, 2 T cell receptor beta chains from the same sample are listed, as sequenced in a study of cytomegalovirus exposure and HLA in healthy donors. Vbeta (60) and Jbeta (13) primers were used in the PCR. Clones were sequenced by immunoSEQ multiplex PCR, and TCRdb holds only the in-frame ones, with some missing. The sample lists 150,000 to 200,000 clones, roughly 80% occurring once. Material for sequencing was PBMCs. Source of these receptors: a man aged 40-55 years in good health and CMV-seronegative.

CDR3 protein: CASSEFGDGGNTEAFF. CDR3 DNA: TGTGCCAGCAGTGAATTTGGGGACGGGGGTAACACTGAAGCTTTCTTT. The chain recombines TRBV6-1 with TRBJ1-1; TRBD1 is a possible D gene (5 bases). The length of the CDR3 is 16 residues. V gave up 2 bases and J gave up 2 bases, with 15 bases separating them. Germline V gene sequence: CDR1 MNHNS, CDR2 SASEGT.

The chain couples TRBV2 to TRBJ2-3; 9 nucleotides align to TRBD2. The V segment lost 7 bases and the J segment 0 bases; nucleotides outside the gene matches: 14. In germline, CDR1 is SNHLY, CDR2 FYNNEI. CDR3 length: 18 amino acids. CDR3 residues: CASKLPLSGGVSTDTQYF. The CDR3 DNA reads as TGTGCCAGCAAGCTTCCCCTTAGCGGGGGCGTTAGCACAGATACGCAGTATTTT. The entire variable domain, with the rest obtained from reference TRBV2 and TRBJ2-3, is as follows: EPEVTQTPSHQVTQMGQEVILRCVPISNHLYFYWYRQILGQKVEFLVSFYNNEISEKSEIFDDQFSVERPDGSNFTLKIRSTKLEDSAMYFCASKLPLSGGVSTDTQYFGPGTRLTVL.